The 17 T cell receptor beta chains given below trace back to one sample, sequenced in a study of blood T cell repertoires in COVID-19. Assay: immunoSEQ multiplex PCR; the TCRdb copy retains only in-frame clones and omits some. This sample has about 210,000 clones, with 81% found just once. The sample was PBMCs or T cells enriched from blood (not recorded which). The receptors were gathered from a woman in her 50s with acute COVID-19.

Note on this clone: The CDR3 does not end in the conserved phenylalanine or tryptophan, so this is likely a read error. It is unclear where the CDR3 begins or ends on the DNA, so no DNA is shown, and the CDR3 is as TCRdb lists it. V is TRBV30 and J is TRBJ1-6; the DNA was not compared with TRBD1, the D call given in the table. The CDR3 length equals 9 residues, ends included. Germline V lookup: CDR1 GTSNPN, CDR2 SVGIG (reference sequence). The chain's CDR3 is CAWPGQRYV.

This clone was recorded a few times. CDR3: CASSPLQPDSGANVLTF. CDR3 bases: TGTGCCAGCTCACCTTTACAGCCCGACTCTGGGGCCAACGTCCTGACTTTC. The chain recombines TRBV18 with TRBJ2-6; D is undetermined. The germline CDR1 and CDR2 sequences are KGHSH and LQKENI. Trimming pared 3 bases from V and 0 bases from J, leaving 12 bases between. The CDR3 length is 17 residues.

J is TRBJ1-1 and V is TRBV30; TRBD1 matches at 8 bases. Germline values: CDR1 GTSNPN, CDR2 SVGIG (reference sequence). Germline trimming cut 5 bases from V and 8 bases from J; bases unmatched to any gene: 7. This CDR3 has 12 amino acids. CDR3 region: CAWDTGDREAFF. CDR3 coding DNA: TGTGCCTGGGATACAGGGGACAGGGAAGCTTTCTTT. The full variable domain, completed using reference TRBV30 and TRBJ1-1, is SQTIHQWPATLVQPVGSPLSLECTVEGTSNPNLYWYRQAAGRGLQLLFYSVGIGQISSEVPQNLSASRPQDRQFILSSKKLLLSDSGFYLCAWDTGDREAFFGQGTRLTVV.

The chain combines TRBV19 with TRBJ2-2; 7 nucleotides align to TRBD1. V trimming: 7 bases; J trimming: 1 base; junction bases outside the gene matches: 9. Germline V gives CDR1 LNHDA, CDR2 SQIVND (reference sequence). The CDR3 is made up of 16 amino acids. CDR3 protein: CASIKMNRGNTGELFF. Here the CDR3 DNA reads TGTGCCAGTATCAAGATGAACAGGGGGAACACCGGGGAGCTGTTTTTT.

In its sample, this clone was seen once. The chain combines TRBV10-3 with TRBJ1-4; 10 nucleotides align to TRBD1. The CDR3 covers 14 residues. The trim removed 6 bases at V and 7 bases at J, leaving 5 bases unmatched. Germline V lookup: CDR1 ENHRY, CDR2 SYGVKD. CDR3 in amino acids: CAIRGQGRGEKLFF. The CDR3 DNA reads TGTGCCATCAGGGGACAGGGGAGAGGTGAAAAACTGTTTTTT.

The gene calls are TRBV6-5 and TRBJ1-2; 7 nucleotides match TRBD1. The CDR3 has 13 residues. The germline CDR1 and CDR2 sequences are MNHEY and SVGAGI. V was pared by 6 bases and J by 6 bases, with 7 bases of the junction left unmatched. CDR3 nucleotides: TGTGCCAGCAGAGCAGGGGGAGGAAATGGCTACACCTTC. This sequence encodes CASRAGGGNGYTF.

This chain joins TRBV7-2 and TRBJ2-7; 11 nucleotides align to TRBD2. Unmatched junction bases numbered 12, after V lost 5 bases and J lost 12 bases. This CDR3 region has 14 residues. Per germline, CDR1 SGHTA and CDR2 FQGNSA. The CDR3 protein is CASSARLAGTPLYF. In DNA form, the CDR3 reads TGTGCCAGCAGCGCCCGACTAGCGGGAACCCCTCTGTACTTC.

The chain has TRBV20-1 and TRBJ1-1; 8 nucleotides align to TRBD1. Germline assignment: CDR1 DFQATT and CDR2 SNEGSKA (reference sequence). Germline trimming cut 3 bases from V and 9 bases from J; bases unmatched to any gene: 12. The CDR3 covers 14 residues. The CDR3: CSASKTGQGFKAFF. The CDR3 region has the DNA TGCAGTGCTAGTAAAACCGGACAGGGTTTTAAAGCTTTCTTT.

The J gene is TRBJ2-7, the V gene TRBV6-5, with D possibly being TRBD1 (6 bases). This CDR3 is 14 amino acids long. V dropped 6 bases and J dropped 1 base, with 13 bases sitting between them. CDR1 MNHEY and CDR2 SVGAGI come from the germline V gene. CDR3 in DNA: TGTGCCAGCAGACGAGACAGGCCTTCCTACGAGCAGTACTTC. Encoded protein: CASRRDRPSYEQYF.

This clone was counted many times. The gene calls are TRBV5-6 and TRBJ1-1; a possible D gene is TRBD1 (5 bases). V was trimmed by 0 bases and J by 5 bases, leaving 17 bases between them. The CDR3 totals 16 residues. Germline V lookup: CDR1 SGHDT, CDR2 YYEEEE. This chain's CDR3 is CASSLGRGKVRTEAFF. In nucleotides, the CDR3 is TGTGCCAGCAGCTTGGGCCGGGGGAAAGTTAGGACTGAAGCTTTCTTT.

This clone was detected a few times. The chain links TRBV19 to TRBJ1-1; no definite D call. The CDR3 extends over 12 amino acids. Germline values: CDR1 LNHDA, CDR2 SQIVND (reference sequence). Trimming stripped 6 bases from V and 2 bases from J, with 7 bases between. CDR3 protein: CASRRLNTEAFF. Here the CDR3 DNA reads TGTGCCAGTAGGAGACTCAACACTGAAGCTTTCTTT.

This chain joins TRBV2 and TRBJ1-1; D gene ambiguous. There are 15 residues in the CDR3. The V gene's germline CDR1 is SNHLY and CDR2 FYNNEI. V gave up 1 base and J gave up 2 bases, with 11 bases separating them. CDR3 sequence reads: CASSEVRGFNTEAFF. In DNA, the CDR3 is TGTGCCAGCAGTGAAGTAAGAGGGTTTAACACTGAAGCTTTCTTT.

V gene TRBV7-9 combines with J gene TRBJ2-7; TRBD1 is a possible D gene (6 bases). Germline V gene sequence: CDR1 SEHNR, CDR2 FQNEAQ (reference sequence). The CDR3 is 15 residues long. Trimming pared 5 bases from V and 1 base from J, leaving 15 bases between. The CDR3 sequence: CASSPGTWRSYEQYF. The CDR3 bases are TGTGCCAGCAGCCCAGGGACATGGAGGTCCTACGAGCAGTACTTC.

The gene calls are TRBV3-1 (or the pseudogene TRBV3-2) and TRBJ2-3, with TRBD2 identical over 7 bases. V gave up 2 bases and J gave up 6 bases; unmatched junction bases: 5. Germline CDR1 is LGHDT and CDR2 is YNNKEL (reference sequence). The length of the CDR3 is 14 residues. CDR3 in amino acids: CASSQWGRADTQYF. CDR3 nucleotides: TGTGCCAGCAGCCAATGGGGGAGGGCCGATACGCAGTATTTT.

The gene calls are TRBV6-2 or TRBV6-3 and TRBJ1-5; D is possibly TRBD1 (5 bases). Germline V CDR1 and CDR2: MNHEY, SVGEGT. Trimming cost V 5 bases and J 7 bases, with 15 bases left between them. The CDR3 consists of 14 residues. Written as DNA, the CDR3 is TGTGCCAGCAGTCCGACCGGGGGGGGACAGCCCCAGCATTTT. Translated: CASSPTGGGQPQHF.

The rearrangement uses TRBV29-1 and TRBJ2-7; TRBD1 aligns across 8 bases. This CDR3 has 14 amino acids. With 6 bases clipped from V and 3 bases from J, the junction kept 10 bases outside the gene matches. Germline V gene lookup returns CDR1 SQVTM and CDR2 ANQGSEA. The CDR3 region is CSVVAGGALYEQYF. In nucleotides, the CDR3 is TGCAGCGTAGTCGCAGGGGGCGCCCTCTACGAGCAGTACTTC.

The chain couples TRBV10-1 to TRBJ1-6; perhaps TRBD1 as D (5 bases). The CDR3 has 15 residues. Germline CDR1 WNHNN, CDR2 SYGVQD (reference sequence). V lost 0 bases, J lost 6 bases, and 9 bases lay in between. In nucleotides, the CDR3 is TGCGCCAGCAGTGAGTCGTGCGGGGCTAATTCACCCCTCCACTTT. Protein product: CASSESCGANSPLHF.